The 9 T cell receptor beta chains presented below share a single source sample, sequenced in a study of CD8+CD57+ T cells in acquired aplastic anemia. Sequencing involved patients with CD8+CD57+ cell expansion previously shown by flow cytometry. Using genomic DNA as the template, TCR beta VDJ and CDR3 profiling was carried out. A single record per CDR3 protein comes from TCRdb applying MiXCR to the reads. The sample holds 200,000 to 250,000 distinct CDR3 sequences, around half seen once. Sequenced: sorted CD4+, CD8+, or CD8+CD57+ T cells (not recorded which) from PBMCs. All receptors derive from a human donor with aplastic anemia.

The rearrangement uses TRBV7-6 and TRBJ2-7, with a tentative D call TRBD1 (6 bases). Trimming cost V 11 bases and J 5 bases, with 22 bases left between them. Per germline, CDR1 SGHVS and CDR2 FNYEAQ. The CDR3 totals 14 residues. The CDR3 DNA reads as TGTGCCCCCCCGAGTACTGTTGGGGGCCACGAGCAGTACGTC. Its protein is CAPPSTVGGHEQYV.

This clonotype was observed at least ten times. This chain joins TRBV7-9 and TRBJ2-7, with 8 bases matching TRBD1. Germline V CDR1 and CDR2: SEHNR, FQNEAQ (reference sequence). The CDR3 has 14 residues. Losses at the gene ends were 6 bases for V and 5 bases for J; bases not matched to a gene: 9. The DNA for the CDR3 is TGTGCCAGCAGGATATCGACAGGGGTCCACGAGCAGTACTTC. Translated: CASRISTGVHEQYF. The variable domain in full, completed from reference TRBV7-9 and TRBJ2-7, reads DTGVSQNPRHKITKRGQNVTFRCDPISEHNRLYWYRQTLGQGPEFLTYFQNEAQLEKSRLLSDRFSAERPKGSFSTLEIQRTEQGDSAMYLCASRISTGVHEQYFGPGTRLTVT.

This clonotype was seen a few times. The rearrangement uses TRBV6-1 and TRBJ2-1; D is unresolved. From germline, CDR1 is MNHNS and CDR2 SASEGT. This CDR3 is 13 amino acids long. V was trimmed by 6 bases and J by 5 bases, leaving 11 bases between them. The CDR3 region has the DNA TGTGCCAGCAGAAATGACGGAGACAATGAGCAGTTCTTC. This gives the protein CASRNDGDNEQFF.

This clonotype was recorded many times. The CDR3 DNA reads TGCGCCAGCAGCCAGGAGGGAGACAGGTCCTACGAGCAGTACTTC. Translating it yields CASSQEGDRSYEQYF. This chain uses TRBV4-3 with TRBJ2-7; the D gene could be TRBD1 or TRBD2 (6 bases each). Trimming pared 3 bases from V and 1 base from J, leaving 13 bases between. Per germline, CDR1 LGHNA and CDR2 YSLEER. The CDR3 sequence is 15 residues long.

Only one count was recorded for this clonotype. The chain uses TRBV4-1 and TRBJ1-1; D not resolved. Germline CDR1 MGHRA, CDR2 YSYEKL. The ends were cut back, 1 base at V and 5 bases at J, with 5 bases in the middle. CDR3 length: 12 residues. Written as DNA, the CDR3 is TGCGCCAGCAGCCAAGTAAAGACTGAAGCTTTCTTT. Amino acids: CASSQVKTEAFF.

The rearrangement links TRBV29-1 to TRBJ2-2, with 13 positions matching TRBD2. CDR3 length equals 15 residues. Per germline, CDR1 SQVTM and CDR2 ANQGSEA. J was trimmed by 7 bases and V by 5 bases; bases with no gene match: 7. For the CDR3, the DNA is TGCAGCGTTCAACTAGCGGGGGGGTATGGCGGGGAGCTGTTTTTT. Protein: CSVQLAGGYGGELFF.

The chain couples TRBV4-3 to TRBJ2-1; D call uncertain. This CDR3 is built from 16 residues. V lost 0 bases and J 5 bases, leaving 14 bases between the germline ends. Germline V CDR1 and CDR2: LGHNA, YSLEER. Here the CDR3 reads CASSQDPGWAHNEQFF. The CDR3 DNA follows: TGCGCCAGCAGCCAAGATCCAGGCTGGGCACACAATGAGCAGTTCTTC.

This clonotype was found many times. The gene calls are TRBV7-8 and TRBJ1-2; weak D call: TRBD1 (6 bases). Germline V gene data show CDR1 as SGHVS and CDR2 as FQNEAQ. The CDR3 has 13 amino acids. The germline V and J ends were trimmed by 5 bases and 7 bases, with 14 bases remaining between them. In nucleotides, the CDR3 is TGTGCCAGCAGCCCCGGGGGGGCGCTTGGCTACACCTTC. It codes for CASSPGGALGYTF.

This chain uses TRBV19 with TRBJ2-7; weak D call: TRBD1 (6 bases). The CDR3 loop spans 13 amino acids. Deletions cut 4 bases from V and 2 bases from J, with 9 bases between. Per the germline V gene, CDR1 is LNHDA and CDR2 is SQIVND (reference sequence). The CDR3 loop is CASSTGTTYEQYF. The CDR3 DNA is TGTGCCAGTAGTACCGGGACAACCTACGAGCAGTACTTC. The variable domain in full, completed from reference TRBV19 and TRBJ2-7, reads DGGITQSPKYLFRKEGQNVTLSCEQNLNHDAMYWYRQDPGQGLRLIYYSQIVNDFQKGDIAEGYSVSREKKESFPLTVTSAQKNPTAFYLCASSTGTTYEQYFGPGTRLTVT.